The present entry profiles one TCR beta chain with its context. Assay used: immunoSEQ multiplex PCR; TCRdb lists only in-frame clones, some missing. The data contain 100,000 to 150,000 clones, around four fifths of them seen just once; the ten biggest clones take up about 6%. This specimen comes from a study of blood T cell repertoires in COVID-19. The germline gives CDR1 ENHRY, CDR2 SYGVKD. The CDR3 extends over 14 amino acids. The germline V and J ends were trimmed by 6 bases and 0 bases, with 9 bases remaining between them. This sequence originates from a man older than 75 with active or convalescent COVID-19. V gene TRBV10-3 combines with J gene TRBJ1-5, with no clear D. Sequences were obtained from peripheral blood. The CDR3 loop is CAISAGDSNQPQHF. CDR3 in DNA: TGTGCCATCAGCGCCGGGGATAGCAATCAGCCCCAGCATTTT.